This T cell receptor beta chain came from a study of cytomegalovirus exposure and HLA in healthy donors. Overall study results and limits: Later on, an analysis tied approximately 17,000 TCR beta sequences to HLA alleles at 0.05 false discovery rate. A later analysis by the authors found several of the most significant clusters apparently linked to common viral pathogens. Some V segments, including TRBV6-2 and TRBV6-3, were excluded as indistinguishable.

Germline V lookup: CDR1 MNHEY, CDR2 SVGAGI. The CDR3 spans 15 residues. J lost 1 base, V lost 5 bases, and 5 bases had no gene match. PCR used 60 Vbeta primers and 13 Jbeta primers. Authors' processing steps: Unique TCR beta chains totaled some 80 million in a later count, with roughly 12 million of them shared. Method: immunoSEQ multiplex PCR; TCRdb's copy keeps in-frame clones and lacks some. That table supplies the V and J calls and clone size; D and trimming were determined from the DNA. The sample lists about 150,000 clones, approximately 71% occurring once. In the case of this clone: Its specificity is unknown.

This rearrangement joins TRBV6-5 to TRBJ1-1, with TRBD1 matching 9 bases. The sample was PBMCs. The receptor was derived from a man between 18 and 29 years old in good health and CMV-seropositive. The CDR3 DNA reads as TGTGCCAGCAGTCGGGACAGGGTCCCGAACACTGAAGCTTTCTTT. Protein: CASSRDRVPNTEAFF.